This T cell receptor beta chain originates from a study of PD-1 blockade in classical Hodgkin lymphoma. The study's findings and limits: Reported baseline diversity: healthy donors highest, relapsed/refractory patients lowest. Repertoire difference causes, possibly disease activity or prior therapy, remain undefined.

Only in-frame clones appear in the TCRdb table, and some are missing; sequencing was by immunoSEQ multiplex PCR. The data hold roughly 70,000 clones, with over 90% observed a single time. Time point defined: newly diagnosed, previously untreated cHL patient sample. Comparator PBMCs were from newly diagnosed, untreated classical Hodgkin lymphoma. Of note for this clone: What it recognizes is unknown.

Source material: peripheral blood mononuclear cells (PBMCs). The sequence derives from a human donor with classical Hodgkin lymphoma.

DNA for the CDR3: TGTGCCAGCAGATCCGGGACAGGGTCCTACGAGCAGTACTTC. Its protein product is CASRSGTGSYEQYF. The rearrangement uses TRBV2 and TRBJ2-7; 9 bases map to TRBD1. J gave up 1 base and V 6 bases, and 4 bases lay outside the gene matches. This CDR3 spans 14 amino acids. Per germline, CDR1 SNHLY and CDR2 FYNNEI.